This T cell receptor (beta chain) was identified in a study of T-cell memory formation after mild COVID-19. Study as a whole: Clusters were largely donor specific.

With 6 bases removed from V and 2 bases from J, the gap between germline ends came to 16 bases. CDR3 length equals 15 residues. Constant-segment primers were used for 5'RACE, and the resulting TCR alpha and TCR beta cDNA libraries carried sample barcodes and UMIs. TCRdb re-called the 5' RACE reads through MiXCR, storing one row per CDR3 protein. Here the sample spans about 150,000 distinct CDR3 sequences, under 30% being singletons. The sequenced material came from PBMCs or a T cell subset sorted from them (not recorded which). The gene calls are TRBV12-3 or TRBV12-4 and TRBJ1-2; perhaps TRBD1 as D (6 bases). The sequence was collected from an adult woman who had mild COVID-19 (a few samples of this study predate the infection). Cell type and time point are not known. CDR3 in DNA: TGTGCCAGCAGCCGGGACAAGATGGGGAACTATGGCTACACCTTC. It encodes CASSRDKMGNYGYTF.